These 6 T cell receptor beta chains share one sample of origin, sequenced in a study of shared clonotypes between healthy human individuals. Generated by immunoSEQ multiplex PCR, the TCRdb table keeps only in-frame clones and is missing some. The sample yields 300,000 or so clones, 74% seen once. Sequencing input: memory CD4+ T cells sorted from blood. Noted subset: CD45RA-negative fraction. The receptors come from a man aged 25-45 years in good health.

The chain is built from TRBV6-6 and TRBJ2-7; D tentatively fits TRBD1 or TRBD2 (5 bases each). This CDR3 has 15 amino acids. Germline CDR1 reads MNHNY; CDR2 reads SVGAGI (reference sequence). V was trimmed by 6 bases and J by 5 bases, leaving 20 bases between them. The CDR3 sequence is CASSDPGRVGNEQYF. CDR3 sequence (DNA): TGTGCCAGCAGCGACCCGGGCAGGGTCGGGAACGAGCAGTACTTC.

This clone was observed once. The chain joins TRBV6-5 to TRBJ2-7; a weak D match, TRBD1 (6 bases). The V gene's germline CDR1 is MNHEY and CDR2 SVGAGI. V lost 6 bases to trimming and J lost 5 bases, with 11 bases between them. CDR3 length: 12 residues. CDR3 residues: CASRGQSHEQYF. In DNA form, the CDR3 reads TGTGCCAGCAGAGGACAGTCGCACGAGCAGTACTTC.

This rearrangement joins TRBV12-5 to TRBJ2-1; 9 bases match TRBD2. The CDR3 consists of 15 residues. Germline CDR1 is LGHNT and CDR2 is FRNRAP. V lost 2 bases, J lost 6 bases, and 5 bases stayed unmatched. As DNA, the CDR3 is TGTGCTAGTGGTTTGTGGCTAGCGGGAATCAATGAGCAGTTCTTC. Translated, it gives CASGLWLAGINEQFF.

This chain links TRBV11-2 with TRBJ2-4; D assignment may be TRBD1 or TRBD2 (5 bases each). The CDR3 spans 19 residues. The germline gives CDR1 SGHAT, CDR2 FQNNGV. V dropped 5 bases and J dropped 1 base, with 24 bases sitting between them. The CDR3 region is CASSPAGPGFEGAKNIQYF. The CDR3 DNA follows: TGTGCCAGCAGCCCCGCGGGCCCAGGTTTTGAGGGGGCCAAAAACATTCAGTACTTC. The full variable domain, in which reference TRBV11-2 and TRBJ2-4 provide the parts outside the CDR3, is EAGVAQSPRYKIIEKRQSVAFWCNPISGHATLYWYQQILGQGPKLLIQFQNNGVVDDSQLPKDRFSAERLKGVDSTLKIQPAKLEDSAVYLCASSPAGPGFEGAKNIQYFGAGTRLSVL.

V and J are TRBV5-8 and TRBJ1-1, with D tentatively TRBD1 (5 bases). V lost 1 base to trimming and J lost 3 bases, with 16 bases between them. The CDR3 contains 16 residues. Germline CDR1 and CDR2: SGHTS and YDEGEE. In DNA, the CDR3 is TGTGCCAGCAGCTTGTTCCAGGGTGGGGTTTACACTGAAGCTTTCTTT. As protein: CASSLFQGGVYTEAFF.

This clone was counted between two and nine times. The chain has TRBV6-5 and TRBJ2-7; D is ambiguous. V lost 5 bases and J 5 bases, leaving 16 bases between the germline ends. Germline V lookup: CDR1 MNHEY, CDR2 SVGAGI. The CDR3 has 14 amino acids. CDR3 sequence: CASSAIVHTDEQYF. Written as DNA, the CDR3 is TGTGCCAGCAGTGCTATAGTCCACACGGACGAGCAGTACTTC.